The text below deals with one TCR beta chain. The use of genomic DNA as template underpinned the TCR beta VDJ and CDR3 profiling. Via MiXCR, TCRdb re-called the reads, giving one row per CDR3 protein. The top ten hold 0.9% to 1.2% of the sample, which has under 250,000 distinct CDR3 sequences, around 32% seen once. This entry comes from a study of CD8+CD57+ T cells in acquired aplastic anemia. Overall study: The DNA of sorted CD4+ and CD8+ cells averaged roughly 3.2 ug. Average CD4+ read depth in healthy donors was around 11 million reads.

V gave up 4 bases and J gave up 10 bases, with 17 bases separating them. Germline values: CDR1 MGHDK, CDR2 SYGVNS. The CDR3 totals 14 residues. The chain employs TRBV25-1 and TRBJ2-1; D is undetermined. The sequenced material came from sorted CD4+, CD8+, or CD8+CD57+ T cells (not recorded which) from PBMCs. This sequence originates from a human donor in good health, serving as a control. DNA of the CDR3: TGTGCCAGCAGTGCAAATCCATGGGGATGGGAGCAGTTCTTC. Translation: CASSANPWGWEQFF.